This T cell receptor (beta chain) emerged from a study of T cell clones after liver transplantation. Thawed unstimulated PBMCs were FACS-sorted by CD3, CD4 and CD8 into two populations. Assay used: immunoSEQ multiplex PCR; TCRdb lists only in-frame clones, some missing. There are around 26,000 clones in the sample; about 70% occur only once, and approximately 2.8% lies in the top ten. Germline CDR1 is MDHEN and CDR2 is SYDVKM. The V end was cut by 5 bases, the J end by 6 bases, with 10 bases between. This CDR3 spans 12 amino acids. The sample here was CD4+ T cells from blood, taken before liver transplant. The TCR was taken from a human donor who received a liver transplant. The V and J genes are TRBV28 and TRBJ1-2; D gene ambiguous. The CDR3 DNA reads TGTGCCAGCAGTCCCCAGGTTGATGGCTACACCTTC. It translates to CASSPQVDGYTF.